These 2 T cell receptor beta chains share one sample of origin, sequenced in a study of T cells in Graves' hyperthyroidism and ophthalmopathy. TCR beta CDR3 regions were amplified from RNA. First-round RT-PCR with HTBI primers amplified the TCR CDR3 region. From the multiplex PCR reads, TCRdb called clonotypes with MiXCR, one entry per CDR3 protein. Of 500,000 to 650,000 distinct CDR3 sequences in the sample, around 15% were seen once. Sequenced: blood. These receptors originate from a woman aged 40-49 years with Graves' hyperthyroidism.

This clonotype has just a few counts. One end of the junction varies from germline; a read error may be responsible. The CDR3 coding sequence is TGTGCCAGAAGTTGGAGAGCGGGAGATAACGAGCAGTACTTC. Translating gives CARSWRAGDNEQYF. J is TRBJ2-7 and V is TRBV28; 8 nucleotides match TRBD2. Germline V gene data show CDR1 as MDHEN and CDR2 as SYDVKM. The CDR3 sequence is 14 residues long.

This clonotype was seen at least ten times. The rearrangement uses TRBV11-2 and TRBJ2-5; 10 bases fit TRBD2. Germline assignment: CDR1 SGHAT and CDR2 FQNNGV. The CDR3 length is 16 residues. After removal of 3 bases from V and 1 base from J, the junction contained 5 bases not matched to a gene. The CDR3 is CASSFLLAGLQETQYF. CDR3 sequence (DNA): TGTGCCAGCAGCTTCCTACTAGCGGGGCTCCAAGAGACCCAGTACTTC.